This T cell receptor beta chain was found in a study of memory CD4+ T cells and cytomegalovirus serostatus. About the research overall: Healthy Belgian adult donors included about nine CMV-positive and 24 CMV-negative people.

After removal of 2 bases from V and 6 bases from J, the junction contained 5 bases not matched to a gene. This CDR3 spans 15 amino acids. Germline CDR1 and CDR2: SGHTA and FQGNSA. Using immunoSEQ multiplex PCR, the repertoire was profiled, and TCRdb retains in-frame clones only, with some absent. The sample has 45,000 or so clones, roughly 83% seen once; the top ten hold 1% to 1.3%. The sort gate was single viable CD3+CD4+CD8-CD45RO+ cells for memory CD4+ T cells. The material sequenced was memory CD4+ T cells from blood. This TCR derives from an adult in good health and CMV-seronegative. The chain is built from TRBV7-2 and TRBJ2-1, with 9 bases lining up with TRBD2. DNA of the CDR3: TGTGCCAGCAGCTTAATAGCGGGAGCGGTCAATGAGCAGTTCTTC. This sequence encodes CASSLIAGAVNEQFF.